A selection of T cell receptor beta chains follows, all from one sample in a study of T cells in lung cancer brain metastases. Clones were read by immunoSEQ multiplex PCR, and TCRdb kept only the in-frame ones, dropping some. The sample has about 6,200 clones; about nine tenths are singletons. The specimen sequenced was tumor tissue from the primary lung tumor. The receptor source for this set is a man between 45 and 60 years old with non-small cell lung cancer. The CDR3 runs from the conserved cysteine through the conserved F or W. A D gene is named only where the DNA matches it firmly.

j_call,d_call,cdr3_length,v_call,cdr3_aa
TRBJ2-1,TRBD1,14,TRBV10-1,CASSPGTAYNEQFF
TRBJ1-1,.,16,TRBV6-1,CASSEPGDVGNTEAFF
TRBJ1-1,.,12,TRBV6-1,CASRPMYTEAFF
TRBJ1-1,.,16,TRBV19,CASTLHGGIQNTEAFF
TRBJ2-5,TRBD1,14,TRBV5-1,CASSLGQVQEAQYF
TRBJ2-6,TRBD2,21,TRBV16,CASSPPFPRPGAGGWANVLTF
TRBJ1-1,TRBD1,13,TRBV2,CASKGQGAAEAFF
TRBJ1-2,TRBD1,14,TRBV7-9,CASSTTGAPYGYTF
TRBJ2-2,.,16,TRBV18,CASSQNVDRTGGELFF
TRBJ1-3,TRBD1,15,TRBV7-6,CASSLLTGEGNTIYF
TRBJ2-5,.,11,TRBV20-1,CSVGVGETQYF
TRBJ2-2,.,15,TRBV11-2,CASSHQAYGTGELFF
TRBJ2-2,TRBD1,15,TRBV7-3,CASSAQGAITGELFF
TRBJ2-7,TRBD2,11,TRBV20-1,CSASGGYEQYF
TRBJ2-2,TRBD1,16,TRBV5-1,CASSFGTGVWTGELFF
TRBJ1-1,.,13,TRBV29-1,CSVGGGPNTEAFF
TRBJ2-3,.,13,TRBV29-1,CSVDEGFTDTQYF
TRBJ1-5,.,15,TRBV5-6,CASSLAGGGWEPQHF
TRBJ2-2,.,14,TRBV7-2,CASSLTGNTGELFF
TRBJ2-3,.,14,TRBV6-5,CATQVATSTDTQYF
TRBJ1-3,.,15,TRBV30,CAWSVGGATGNTIYF
TRBJ1-1,.,15,TRBV7-2,CASSLSPTGNTEAFF